This T cell receptor (beta chain) is from a study of T-cell memory formation after mild COVID-19. Across the study: The study found TCR clusters largely donor specific.

In its sample, this clonotype was seen a few times. Sample barcodes and UMIs were carried by the TCR alpha and TCR beta cDNA libraries that 5'RACE generated with constant-segment primers. TCRdb redid the calling of the 5' RACE reads with MiXCR, one entry per CDR3 protein. This sample has some 290,000 distinct CDR3 sequences; around 15% occur once, and the top ten carry 22%. The CDR3 totals 13 residues. Germline V lookup: CDR1 SGHRS, CDR2 YFSETQ. The ends were cut back, 4 bases at V and 13 bases at J, with 18 bases in the middle. This clonotype was sampled from a man between 18 and 29 years old who had mild COVID-19 (a few samples of this study predate the infection). Cell type and time point are not known. V gene TRBV5-1 combines with J gene TRBJ2-4, with TRBD1 as a possible D gene (6 bases). The sequencing sample was made of PBMCs or a T cell subset sorted from them (not recorded which). This CDR3 reads CASSVTGSRFQYF. In DNA, the CDR3 is TGCGCCAGCAGCGTAACAGGGTCGCGGTTCCAGTACTTC.